The text below deals with one T cell receptor (beta chain). The CDR3 runs 16 residues. Germline V gene data show CDR1 as LGHDT and CDR2 as YNNKEL (reference sequence). The sample is drawn from a study of T cells expressing NK-cell markers. Across the whole study: According to the study, TCR beta repertoires originated from sorted CD3+CD56+NKG2C+, CD3+CD56+NKG2C- and CD3+CD56-NKG2C+ T cells.

From its re-call of the 5' RACE reads, TCRdb lists each CDR3 protein once, without DNA. The listing records 400,000 to 450,000 distinct CDR3 sequences. The TCR originated in a woman between 18 and 75 years old in good health. The rearrangement links TRBV3-1 to TRBJ2-3; TCRdb gives TRBD2 as the D gene, but with no DNA this cannot be confirmed. The specimen was blood T cells: a sorted CD56 or NKG2C T cell subset, CD4+ or CD8+ T cells, or bulk PBMC T cells (not recorded which). CDR3 amino acids: CASSSNSGRAADTQYF.